One sample yielded the 15 T cell receptor beta chains listed below, sequenced in a study of CD8 T cells in ankylosing spondylitis. Each CDR3 protein is one row after TCRdb ran MiXCR on the 5' RACE reads. The table has 250,000 to 400,000 distinct CDR3 sequences, around 10% seen once. The sample comprised blood, either unsorted or a sorted T cell fraction (not recorded which). All receptors come from a female donor with ankylosing spondylitis or in good health (not recorded which).

In this sample, this clonotype turned up a few times. The CDR3 is CASSQASGQGFWVGGYTF. The DNA for the CDR3 is TGTGCCAGCAGTCAAGCATCGGGCCAGGGGTTTTGGGTCGGCGGCTACACCTTC. The chain links TRBV11-1 to TRBJ1-2; tentative D call: TRBD1 (6 bases). The CDR3 length is 18 residues. CDR1 and CDR2 from the germline V gene are SGHAT and FQDESV (reference sequence). Trimming shortened V by 6 bases and J by 8 bases, and 31 bases separated the two germline ends.

This clonotype occurred many times. V gene TRBV4-3 combines with J gene TRBJ1-1; D remains unclear. The V gene's germline CDR1 is LGHNA and CDR2 YSLEER. Trimming took 1 base from V and 5 from J, leaving 14 bases between them. The CDR3 runs 15 residues. The CDR3: CASSQGTQLETEAFF. DNA of the CDR3: TGCGCCAGCAGCCAAGGTACTCAGCTGGAGACTGAAGCTTTCTTT.

This chain links TRBV20-1 with TRBJ2-1; 16 bases agree with TRBD2. Unmatched junction bases numbered 5, after V lost 1 base and J lost 5 bases. The V gene's germline CDR1 is DFQATT and CDR2 SNEGSKA (reference sequence). This CDR3 is 17 amino acids long. Here the CDR3 reads CSARGGTSGRVDNEQFF. DNA for the CDR3: TGCAGTGCTAGAGGTGGGACTAGCGGGAGGGTTGACAATGAGCAGTTCTTC.

This clonotype was counted many times. This rearrangement joins TRBV29-1 to TRBJ2-3; the D is unclear. Trimming left V 2 bases short and J 4 bases short, with 13 bases between. Germline V gene sequence: CDR1 SQVTM, CDR2 ANQGSEA. This CDR3 is 14 amino acids long. The CDR3 sequence: CSVEMGSGSDTQYF. CDR3 nucleotides: TGCAGCGTTGAAATGGGATCTGGGTCAGATACGCAGTATTTT.

There are many counts of this clonotype. The V and J genes are TRBV7-2 and TRBJ2-7, with 9 bases fitting TRBD2. This CDR3 comprises 15 residues. Germline CDR1 and CDR2: SGHTA and FQGNSA. V lost 5 bases to trimming and J lost 3 bases; unmatched junction nucleotides: 8. Here the CDR3 reads CASSSAGTSYYEQYF. The CDR3 nucleotides are TGTGCCAGCAGCAGCGCCGGGACTAGCTACTACGAGCAGTACTTC.

The V gene is TRBV6-6, the J gene TRBJ2-1, with D unclear. Trimming pared 7 bases from V and 2 bases from J, leaving 9 bases between. Germline values: CDR1 MNHNY, CDR2 SVGAGI (reference sequence). The CDR3 length is 13 residues. CDR3 sequence reads: CASIETPYNEQFF. CDR3 nucleotides: TGTGCCAGCATCGAGACCCCCTACAATGAGCAGTTCTTC.

This clonotype occurred many times. The V and J genes are TRBV18 and TRBJ1-2, with D possibly matching TRBD1 (6 bases). There are 14 residues in the CDR3. The V end was cut by 4 bases, the J end by 2 bases, with 11 bases between. Looked up from germline, CDR1 is KGHSH and CDR2 is LQKENI. The chain's CDR3 is CASSRDQGNYGYTF. In DNA, the CDR3 is TGTGCCAGCTCACGCGACCAGGGGAACTATGGCTACACCTTC.

This clonotype was recorded a few times. This rearrangement joins TRBV6-1 to TRBJ2-1, with D perhaps being TRBD1 or TRBD2 (5 bases each). CDR1 MNHNS and CDR2 SASEGT come from the germline V gene. This CDR3 is built from 15 residues. Trimming stripped 6 bases from V and 7 bases from J, with 19 bases between. The CDR3 is CASSDSHMGVNEQFF. The CDR3 DNA follows: TGTGCCAGCAGCGACAGCCACATGGGAGTAAATGAGCAGTTCTTC.

The genes are TRBV5-4 and TRBJ2-1; D is ambiguous. Germline CDR1 and CDR2: SGHNT and YYREEE (reference sequence). With 0 bases removed from V and 9 bases from J, the gap between germline ends came to 22 bases. The CDR3 covers 17 residues. The CDR3 loop is CASSLGVLSLEVSEQFF. CDR3 DNA: TGTGCCAGCAGCTTGGGGGTCCTCTCTCTAGAGGTGAGTGAGCAGTTCTTC.

In its sample, this clonotype was seen many times. The V gene is TRBV5-1, the J gene TRBJ2-3; the D is unclear. This CDR3 is built from 14 residues. In germline, CDR1 is SGHRS, CDR2 YFSETQ. V dropped 1 base and J dropped 1 base, with 7 bases sitting between them. CDR3 coding DNA: TGCGCCAGCAGCTTGCGTCACCGCACAGATACGCAGTATTTT. As protein: CASSLRHRTDTQYF. The variable domain in full, with the rest retrieved from reference TRBV5-1 and TRBJ2-3, is KAGVTQTPRYLIKTRGQQVTLSCSPISGHRSVSWYQQTPGQGLQFLFEYFSETQRNKGNFPGRFSGRQFSNSRSEMNVSTLELGDSALYLCASSLRHRTDTQYFGPGTRLTVL.

In this sample, this clonotype turned up many times. The genes are TRBV12-3 or TRBV12-4 and TRBJ2-1, with D perhaps TRBD2 (5 bases). There are 14 residues in the CDR3. V was shortened by 8 bases and J by 8 bases, with 19 bases between the two germline ends. Here the CDR3 reads CASAGNMVHDEQFF. The CDR3 coding sequence is TGTGCCAGCGCCGGGAATATGGTACATGATGAGCAGTTCTTC.

This clonotype has a handful of counts. The chain is built from TRBV20-1 and TRBJ2-2; TRBD2 matches at 13 bases. The CDR3 is made up of 17 amino acids. V shed 6 bases and J 2 bases; nucleotides not matched to a gene: 9. In germline, CDR1 is DFQATT, CDR2 SNEGSKA (reference sequence). Here the CDR3 DNA reads TGCAGTGCAGAACTGGGACTAGCGGGATTTAACACCGGGGAGCTGTTTTTT. Its protein is CSAELGLAGFNTGELFF.

V is TRBV5-1 and J is TRBJ1-2, with 8 bases aligning to TRBD1. Losses at the gene ends were 3 bases for V and 6 bases for J; bases not matched to a gene: 7. This CDR3 region has 14 residues. Germline assignment: CDR1 SGHRS and CDR2 YFSETQ. CDR3 protein: CASSSGQGIHGYTF. Written as DNA, the CDR3 is TGCGCCAGCAGCTCCGGACAGGGAATCCATGGCTACACCTTC.

This clonotype was recorded many times. The chain carries TRBV6-2 or TRBV6-3 and TRBJ2-2, with TRBD2 matching over 11 bases. The J segment lost 5 bases and the V segment lost 7 bases, leaving 9 bases of the junction unmatched. Germline loops: CDR1 MNHEY, CDR2 SVGEGT. The CDR3 runs 16 residues. The CDR3 coding sequence is TGTGCCAGCAATCCTCTAGCGGGAGGAAAGACCGGGGAGCTGTTTTTT. As protein: CASNPLAGGKTGELFF.

This clonotype appeared many times. V gene TRBV11-2 combines with J gene TRBJ1-3; D possibly corresponds to TRBD1 (6 bases). CDR3 length: 19 residues. The V end was cut by 7 bases, the J end by 0 bases, with 25 bases between. CDR1 and CDR2 from the germline V gene are SGHAT and FQNNGV. CDR3 in amino acids: CASTPRGARTMASGNTIYF. CDR3 DNA: TGTGCCAGCACCCCTCGGGGGGCGCGAACCATGGCCTCTGGAAACACCATATATTTT.